The 3 T cell receptor beta chains listed next were all sequenced from one sample in a study of cytomegalovirus exposure and HLA in healthy donors. Researchers ran the PCR with 60 Vbeta and 13 Jbeta primers. Repertoires were generated with immunoSEQ multiplex PCR, while TCRdb's copy carries only in-frame clones and drops some. The sample records about 43,000 clones, about 60% being singletons. Sequencing used PBMCs. Receptors originate from a man in his 60s in good health and CMV-seropositive.

The V call is TRBV30, the J call TRBJ1-2; 7 nucleotides match TRBD1. J was trimmed by 4 bases and V by 3 bases; bases with no gene match: 5. CDR1 is GTSNPN and CDR2 is SVGIG in the germline V gene (reference sequence). This CDR3 is 13 amino acids long. In DNA form, the CDR3 reads TGTGCCTGGAGGGGAACAGGGGCCTATGGCTACACCTTC. This gives the protein CAWRGTGAYGYTF.

The gene calls are TRBV2 and TRBJ1-1; 11 nucleotides line up with TRBD1. This CDR3 is built from 16 residues. Per the germline V gene, CDR1 is SNHLY and CDR2 is FYNNEI. The V gene end was trimmed by 7 bases and the J gene end by 4 bases; junction bases not matched to a gene: 11. Written as DNA, the CDR3 is TGTGCCAGCACCCAGTTACCCGGGACAGGGGGCACTGAAGCTTTCTTT. Amino acid sequence: CASTQLPGTGGTEAFF.

The chain couples TRBV15 to TRBJ2-1; possibly TRBD1 for D (9 bases). Trimming stripped 5 bases from V and 15 bases from J, with 26 bases between. CDR1 LNHNV and CDR2 YYDKDF come from the germline V gene (reference sequence). The CDR3 extends over 15 amino acids. This CDR3 reads CATSLEHGRDRARFF. CDR3 coding DNA: TGTGCCACCAGCCTAGAGCACGGGAGGGACAGGGCGCGGTTCTTC.